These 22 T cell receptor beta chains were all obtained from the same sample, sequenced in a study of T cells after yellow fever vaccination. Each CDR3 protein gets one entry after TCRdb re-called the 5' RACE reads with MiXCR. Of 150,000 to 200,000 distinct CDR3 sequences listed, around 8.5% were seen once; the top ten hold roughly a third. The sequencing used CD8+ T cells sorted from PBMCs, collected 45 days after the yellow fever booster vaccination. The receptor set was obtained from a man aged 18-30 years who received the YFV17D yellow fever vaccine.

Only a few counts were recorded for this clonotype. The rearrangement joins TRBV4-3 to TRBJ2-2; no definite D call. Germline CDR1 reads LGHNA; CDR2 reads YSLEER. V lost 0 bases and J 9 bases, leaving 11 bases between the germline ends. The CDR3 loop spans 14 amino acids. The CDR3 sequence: CASSQDLSPRELFF. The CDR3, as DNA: TGCGCCAGCAGCCAAGATCTTTCCCCCCGGGAGCTGTTTTTT.

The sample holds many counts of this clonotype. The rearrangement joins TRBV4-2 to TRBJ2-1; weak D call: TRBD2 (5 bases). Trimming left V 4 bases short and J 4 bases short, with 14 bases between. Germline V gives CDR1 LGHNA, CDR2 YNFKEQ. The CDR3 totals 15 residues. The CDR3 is CASSPSQERYNEQFF. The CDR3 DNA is TGTGCCAGCAGCCCTAGTCAGGAGCGGTACAATGAGCAGTTCTTC.

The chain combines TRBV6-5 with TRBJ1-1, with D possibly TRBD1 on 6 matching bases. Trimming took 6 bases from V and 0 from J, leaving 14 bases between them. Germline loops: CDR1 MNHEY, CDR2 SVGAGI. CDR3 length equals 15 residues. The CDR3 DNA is TGTGCCAGCAGCCATTCCGGGACACTGAACACTGAAGCTTTCTTT. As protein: CASSHSGTLNTEAFF.

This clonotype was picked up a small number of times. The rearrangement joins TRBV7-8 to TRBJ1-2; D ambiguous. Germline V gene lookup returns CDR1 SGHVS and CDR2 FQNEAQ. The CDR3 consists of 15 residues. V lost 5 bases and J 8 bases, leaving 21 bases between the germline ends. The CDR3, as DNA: TGTGCCAGCAGCCACTGGCGGCAGGCTAGTTACGGCTACACCTTC. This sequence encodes CASSHWRQASYGYTF.

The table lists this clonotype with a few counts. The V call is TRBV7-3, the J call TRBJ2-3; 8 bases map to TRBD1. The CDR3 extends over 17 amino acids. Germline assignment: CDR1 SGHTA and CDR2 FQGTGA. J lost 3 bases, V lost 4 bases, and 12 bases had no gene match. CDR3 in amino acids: CASSSRASDRGTDTQYF. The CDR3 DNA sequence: TGTGCCAGCAGCTCCCGTGCATCAGACAGGGGTACAGATACGCAGTATTTT.

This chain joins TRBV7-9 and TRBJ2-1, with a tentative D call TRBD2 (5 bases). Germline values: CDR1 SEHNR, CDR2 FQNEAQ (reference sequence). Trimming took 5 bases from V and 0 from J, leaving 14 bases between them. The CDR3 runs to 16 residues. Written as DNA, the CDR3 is TGTGCCAGCAGCAGCCGGGATCTGAGCTCCTACAATGAGCAGTTCTTC. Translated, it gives CASSSRDLSSYNEQFF.

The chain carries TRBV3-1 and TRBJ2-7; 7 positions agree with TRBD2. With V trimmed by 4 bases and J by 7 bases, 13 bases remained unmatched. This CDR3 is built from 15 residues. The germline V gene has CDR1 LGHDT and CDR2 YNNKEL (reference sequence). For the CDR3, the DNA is TGTGCCAGCAGCCCCGCTAGCGGCCGGTTCGGGGAGCAGTACGTC. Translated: CASSPASGRFGEQYV.

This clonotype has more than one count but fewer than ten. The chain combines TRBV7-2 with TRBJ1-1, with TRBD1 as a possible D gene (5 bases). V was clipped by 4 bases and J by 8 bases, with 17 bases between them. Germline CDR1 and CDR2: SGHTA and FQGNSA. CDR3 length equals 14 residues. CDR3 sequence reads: CASSSLGGGLEAFF. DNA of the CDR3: TGTGCCAGCAGCTCCCTGGGCGGGGGGTTGGAAGCTTTCTTT.

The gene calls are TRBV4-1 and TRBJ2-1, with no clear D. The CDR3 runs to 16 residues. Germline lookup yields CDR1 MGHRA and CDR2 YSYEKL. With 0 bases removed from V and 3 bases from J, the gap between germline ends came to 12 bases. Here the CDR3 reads CASSQERSVLYNEQFF. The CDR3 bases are TGCGCCAGCAGCCAAGAGCGTTCAGTGCTCTACAATGAGCAGTTCTTC.

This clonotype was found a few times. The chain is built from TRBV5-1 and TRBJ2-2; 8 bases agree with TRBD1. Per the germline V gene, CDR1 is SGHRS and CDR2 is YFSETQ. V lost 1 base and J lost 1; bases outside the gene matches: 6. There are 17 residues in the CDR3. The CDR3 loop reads CASSLWPGQGNTGELFF. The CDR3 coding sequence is TGCGCCAGCAGCTTGTGGCCCGGACAGGGGAACACCGGGGAGCTGTTTTTT.

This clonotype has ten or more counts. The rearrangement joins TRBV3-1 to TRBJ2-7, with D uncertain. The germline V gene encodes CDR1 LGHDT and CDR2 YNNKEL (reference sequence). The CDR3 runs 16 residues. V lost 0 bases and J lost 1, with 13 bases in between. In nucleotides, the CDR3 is TGTGCCAGCAGCCAAGATCTCCGCCGGCCTTCCTACGAGCAGTACTTC. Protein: CASSQDLRRPSYEQYF.

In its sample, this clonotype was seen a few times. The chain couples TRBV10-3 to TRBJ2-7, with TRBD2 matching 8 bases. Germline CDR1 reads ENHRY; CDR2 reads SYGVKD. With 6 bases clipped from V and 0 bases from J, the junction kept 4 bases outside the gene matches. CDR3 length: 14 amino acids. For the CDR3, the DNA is TGTGCCATCAGGTCAGCGGGGGCCTCCTACGAGCAGTACTTC. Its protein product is CAIRSAGASYEQYF.

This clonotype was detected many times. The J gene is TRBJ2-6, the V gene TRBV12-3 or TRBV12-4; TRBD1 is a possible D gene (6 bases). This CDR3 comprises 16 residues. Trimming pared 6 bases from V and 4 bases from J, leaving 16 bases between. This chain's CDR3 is CASSPSTGSGANVLTF. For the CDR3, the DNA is TGTGCCAGCAGCCCCTCCACAGGGTCCGGGGCCAACGTCCTGACTTTC.

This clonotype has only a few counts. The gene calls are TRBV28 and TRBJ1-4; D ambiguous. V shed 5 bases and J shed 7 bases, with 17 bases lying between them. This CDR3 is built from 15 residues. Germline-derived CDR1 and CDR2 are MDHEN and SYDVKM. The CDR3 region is CASSLGRIASEKLFF. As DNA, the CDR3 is TGTGCCAGCAGTCTCGGACGGATAGCGTCTGAAAAACTGTTTTTT. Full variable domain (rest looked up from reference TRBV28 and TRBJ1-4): DVKVTQSSRYLVKRTGEKVFLECVQDMDHENMFWYRQDPGLGLRLIYFSYDVKMKEKGDIPEGYSVSREKKERFSLILESASTNQTSMYLCASSLGRIASEKLFFGSGTQLSVL.

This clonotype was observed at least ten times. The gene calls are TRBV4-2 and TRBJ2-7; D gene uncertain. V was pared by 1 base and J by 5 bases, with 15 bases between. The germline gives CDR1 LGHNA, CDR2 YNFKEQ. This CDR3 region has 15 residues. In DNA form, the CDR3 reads TGTGCCAGCAGCCAAGTTCCACCTGACACCGACGAGCAGTACTTC. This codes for CASSQVPPDTDEQYF.

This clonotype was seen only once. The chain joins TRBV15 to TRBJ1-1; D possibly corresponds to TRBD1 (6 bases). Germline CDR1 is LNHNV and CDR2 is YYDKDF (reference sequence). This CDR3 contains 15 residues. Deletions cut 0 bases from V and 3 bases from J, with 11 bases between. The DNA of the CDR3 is TGTGCCACCAGCAGAGATGGGGGGCTGGACACTGAAGCTTTCTTT. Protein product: CATSRDGGLDTEAFF.

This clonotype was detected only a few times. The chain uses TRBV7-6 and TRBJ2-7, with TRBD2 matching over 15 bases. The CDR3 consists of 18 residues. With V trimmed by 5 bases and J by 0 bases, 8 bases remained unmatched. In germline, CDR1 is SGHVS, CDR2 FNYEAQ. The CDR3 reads CASSPGLAGGSNSYEQYV. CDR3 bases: TGTGCCAGCAGCCCTGGACTAGCGGGGGGGTCAAACTCCTACGAGCAGTACGTC.

This CDR3 is CASSLLSGDANTGELFF. In nucleotides, the CDR3 is TGTGCCAGCAGCTTACTCAGCGGGGATGCGAACACCGGGGAGCTGTTTTTT. The chain combines TRBV5-6 with TRBJ2-2; 7 nucleotides agree with TRBD2. Germline-derived CDR1 and CDR2 are SGHDT and YYEEEE. The CDR3 is 17 residues long. J gave up 0 bases and V 2 bases, and 7 bases lay outside the gene matches.

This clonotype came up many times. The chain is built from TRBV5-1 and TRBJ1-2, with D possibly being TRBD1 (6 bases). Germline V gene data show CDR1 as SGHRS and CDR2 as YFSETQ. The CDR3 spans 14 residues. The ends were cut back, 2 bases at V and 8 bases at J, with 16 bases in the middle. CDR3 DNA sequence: TGCGCCAGCAGCTTTGGCACAGGGCGCCGGGGCTACACCTTC. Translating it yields CASSFGTGRRGYTF.

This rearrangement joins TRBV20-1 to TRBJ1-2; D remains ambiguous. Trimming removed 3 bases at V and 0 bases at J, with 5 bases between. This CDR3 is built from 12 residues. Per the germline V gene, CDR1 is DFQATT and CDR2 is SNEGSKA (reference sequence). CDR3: CSASLANYGYTF. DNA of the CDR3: TGCAGTGCTAGCCTAGCTAACTATGGCTACACCTTC.

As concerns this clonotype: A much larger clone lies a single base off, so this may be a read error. The CDR3 DNA reads TGCAGTGCTAGAGTGGGGGGCCACGAGCAGTACTTC. Encoded protein: CSARVGGHEQYF. The chain links TRBV20-1 to TRBJ2-7; perhaps D is TRBD1 or TRBD2 (6 bases each). This CDR3 contains 12 residues. V lost 1 base and J 5 bases, leaving 9 bases between the germline ends. CDR1 DFQATT and CDR2 SNEGSKA come from the germline V gene (reference sequence).

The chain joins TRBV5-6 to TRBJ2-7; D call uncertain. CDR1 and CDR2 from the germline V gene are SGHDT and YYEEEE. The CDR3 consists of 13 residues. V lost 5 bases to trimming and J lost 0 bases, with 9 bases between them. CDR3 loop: CASSDASSYEQYF. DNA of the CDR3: TGTGCCAGCAGTGACGCCAGCTCCTACGAGCAGTACTTC.